What follows are 25 T cell receptor beta chains derived from one specimen sequenced in a study of OX40 agonist ivuxolimab in advanced cancers. Profiled with immunoSEQ multiplex PCR; TCRdb holds only in-frame clones, not every one. Among some 20,000 clones, 80% to 95% were seen once, and the ten largest hold 58%. Material: CD4+ or CD8+ T cells sorted from blood, obtained in a trial of the OX40 agonist ivuxolimab. The receptor source for this set is an adult with an advanced solid tumor such as melanoma, head and neck, liver or kidney cancer.

This sequence joins TRBV5-4 and TRBJ2-5; 8 bases map to TRBD2. Per the germline V gene, CDR1 is SGHNT and CDR2 is YYREEE (reference sequence). This CDR3 is 15 amino acids long. The V segment lost 2 bases and the J segment 5 bases; nucleotides outside the gene matches: 8. The CDR3 region has the DNA TGTGCCAGCAGCTTAGAAGCGGGGGAAGTTGAGACCCAGTACTTC. The encoded protein is CASSLEAGEVETQYF.

J is TRBJ1-2 and V is TRBV11-3, with D perhaps matching TRBD1 (5 bases). Germline CDR1 reads SGHNT; CDR2 reads YENEEA. The length of the CDR3 is 15 residues. V lost 1 base, J lost 4 bases, and 13 bases lay in between. For the CDR3, the DNA is TGTGCCAGCAGCTTAGCGGGAGGGGATGCCTATGGCTACACCTTC. Translating gives CASSLAGGDAYGYTF. Based on the CDR3 plus reference TRBV11-3 and TRBJ1-2, the full variable domain is EAGVVQSPRYKIIEKKQPVAFWCNPISGHNTLYWYLQNLGQGPELLIRYENEEAVDDSQLPKDRFSAERLKGVDSTLKIQPAELGDSAVYLCASSLAGGDAYGYTFGSGTRLTVV.

The chain employs TRBV27 and TRBJ2-7; D possibly corresponds to TRBD1 (6 bases). Between the trimmed V and J ends, which lost 9 bases and 2 bases, there was a span of 17 bases. This CDR3 comprises 14 residues. Germline assignment: CDR1 MNHEY and CDR2 SMNVEV (reference sequence). CDR3 region: CASMDSDKPYEQYF. Here the CDR3 DNA reads TGTGCCAGTATGGACAGCGACAAACCCTACGAGCAGTACTTC.

CDR3: CASSESFGGAIRHNEQFF. The CDR3 bases are TGCGCCAGCAGTGAGTCGTTTGGGGGGGCAATTCGACACAATGAGCAGTTCTTC. The gene calls are TRBV10-1 and TRBJ2-1, with TRBD2 as a possible D gene (7 bases). V gave up 0 bases and J gave up 5 bases, with 20 bases separating them. Germline assignment: CDR1 WNHNN and CDR2 SYGVQD (reference sequence). CDR3 size: 18 residues.

The J gene is TRBJ2-7, the V gene TRBV19; 8 bases are shared with TRBD1. Germline CDR1 is LNHDA and CDR2 is SQIVND (reference sequence). CDR3 length: 15 residues. Trimming cost V 4 bases and J 0 bases; bases outside gene matches: 5. The CDR3 region is CASSTSTGASYEQYF. In nucleotides, the CDR3 is TGTGCCAGTAGTACCTCGACAGGGGCCTCCTACGAGCAGTACTTC. Looking up the rest from reference TRBV19 and TRBJ2-7 gives the full variable domain: DGGITQSPKYLFRKEGQNVTLSCEQNLNHDAMYWYRQDPGQGLRLIYYSQIVNDFQKGDIAEGYSVSREKKESFPLTVTSAQKNPTAFYLCASSTSTGASYEQYFGPGTRLTVT.

The CDR3 region is CASSQEVAGNEQFF. The CDR3, as DNA: TGTGCCAGCAGCCAAGAAGTCGCCGGGAATGAGCAGTTCTTC. The gene calls are TRBV4-2 and TRBJ2-1; D uncertain. V was pared by 0 bases and J by 7 bases, with 10 bases between. Germline V gene data show CDR1 as LGHNA and CDR2 as YNFKEQ. The CDR3 runs 14 residues.

This clone was recorded once. The chain joins TRBV11-2 to TRBJ1-3; D call uncertain. This CDR3 contains 13 residues. The V and J ends lost 1 base and 3 bases respectively, with 4 bases between them. Germline CDR1 reads SGHAT; CDR2 reads FQNNGV. In nucleotides, the CDR3 is TGTGCCAGCAGCTTAGGAGGTGGAAACACCATATATTTT. Encoded protein: CASSLGGGNTIYF.

The sample holds one count of this clone. The rearrangement links TRBV6-1 to TRBJ1-1, with D unclear. This CDR3 has 14 residues. The germline gives CDR1 MNHNS, CDR2 SASEGT. V gave up 2 bases and J gave up 0 bases, with 7 bases separating them. The CDR3 DNA reads TGTGCCAGCAGTGAACAGGCTATGAACACTGAAGCTTTCTTT. Translating it yields CASSEQAMNTEAFF.

The V gene is TRBV6-5, the J gene TRBJ2-1; 9 nucleotides align to TRBD2. The CDR3 consists of 15 residues. The ends lost 2 bases at V and 6 bases at J; junction bases unmatched: 5. Germline V gene data show CDR1 as MNHEY and CDR2 as SVGAGI. The CDR3 protein is CASSYALAGSNEQFF. The CDR3 DNA sequence: TGTGCCAGCAGTTACGCCCTAGCGGGGTCCAATGAGCAGTTCTTC.

CDR3 residues: CASSEVAGQGVDEQFF. The CDR3 bases are TGTGCCAGCAGTGAAGTTGCGGGACAGGGGGTTGATGAGCAGTTCTTC. The chain uses TRBV6-1 and TRBJ2-1; 11 bases align to TRBD1. V lost 1 base and J lost 8; bases outside the gene matches: 7. Germline values: CDR1 MNHNS, CDR2 SASEGT. The CDR3 runs to 16 residues.

V is TRBV19 and J is TRBJ1-4; D is undetermined. The V gene lost 1 base and the J gene lost 5 bases, with 5 bases spanning the gap. CDR1 is LNHDA, CDR2 SQIVND, per germline (reference sequence). The CDR3 has 13 amino acids. DNA for the CDR3: TGTGCCAGTAGTATAGTGCCCAATGAAAAACTGTTTTTT. The encoded protein is CASSIVPNEKLFF.

The rearrangement uses TRBV2 and TRBJ2-1; the D gene could be TRBD1 or TRBD2 (5 bases each). V was cut by 5 bases and J by 7 bases, with 15 bases left in between. The CDR3 is made up of 14 amino acids. The germline CDR1 and CDR2 sequences are SNHLY and FYNNEI. CDR3 coding DNA: TGTGCCAGCAGTTACTACGGGACGGGGAATGAGCAGTTCTTC. It translates to CASSYYGTGNEQFF.

V and J are TRBV7-6 and TRBJ1-2, with 11 bases that match TRBD1. The length of the CDR3 is 21 residues. The germline CDR1 and CDR2 sequences are SGHVS and FNYEAQ. With 0 bases clipped from V and 0 bases from J, the junction kept 15 bases outside the gene matches. CDR3 sequence (DNA): TGTGCCAGCAGCTTAGCGCGGGAAACCGGGACAGGGGGATCAGCTAACTATGGCTACACCTTC. It yields the protein CASSLARETGTGGSANYGYTF.

The chain carries TRBV5-1 and TRBJ2-5, with 8 bases that match TRBD1. TRBJ2-7 matches the DNA end more closely, so the J call is doubtful. Per the germline V gene, CDR1 is SGHRS and CDR2 is YFSETQ. CDR3 length: 14 amino acids. The CDR3 here is CASSSGTGNYEQYF. CDR3 bases: TGCGCCAGCAGCTCGGGGACAGGAAACTACGAGCAGTACTTC.

The chain couples TRBV11-2 to TRBJ2-7; D remains unclear. V lost 6 bases to trimming and J lost 7 bases, with 13 bases between them. The CDR3 loop spans 12 amino acids. From germline, CDR1 is SGHAT and CDR2 FQNNGV. This CDR3 reads CASSGIWGEQYF. DNA of the CDR3: TGTGCCAGCAGTGGAATCTGGGGTGAGCAGTACTTC.

This chain links TRBV11-2 with TRBJ2-3, with D possibly being TRBD2 (6 bases). This CDR3 is built from 12 residues. Germline V CDR1 and CDR2: SGHAT, FQNNGV. V lost 5 bases, J lost 5 bases, and 8 bases lay in between. CDR3 residues: CASSPGVDTQYF. Written as DNA, the CDR3 is TGTGCCAGCAGCCCGGGGGTAGATACGCAGTATTTT.

About this clone itself: The sample contains more than one DNA sequence encoding this CDR3. The rearrangement uses TRBV4-1 and TRBJ2-7; no clear D. The CDR3 is 12 residues long. With 0 bases removed from V and 4 bases from J, the gap between germline ends came to 4 bases. The V gene's germline CDR1 is MGHRA and CDR2 YSYEKL. CDR3 sequence: CASSQDSYEQYF. CDR3 in DNA: TGCGCCAGCAGCCAAGATTCGTACGAGCAGTACTTC.

The chain has TRBV11-2 and TRBJ2-7; D is unresolved. V lost 0 bases and J lost 0, with 3 bases in between. This CDR3 comprises 13 residues. Germline-derived CDR1 and CDR2 are SGHAT and FQNNGV. DNA for the CDR3: TGTGCCAGCAGCTTAGAATTCTCCTACGAGCAGTACTTC. Translation gives CASSLEFSYEQYF.

This rearrangement joins TRBV11-3 to TRBJ1-2; D is possibly TRBD1 (6 bases). V was clipped by 4 bases and J by 5 bases, with 17 bases between them. Germline CDR1 is SGHNT and CDR2 is YENEEA. CDR3 size: 15 residues. CDR3 protein: CASSYSAGTPYGYTF. The DNA for the CDR3 is TGTGCCAGCAGCTACTCCGCCGGGACACCGTATGGCTACACCTTC.

This rearrangement joins TRBV6-1 to TRBJ1-6; no definite D call. The germline V and J ends were trimmed by 4 bases and 8 bases, with 9 bases remaining between them. Germline V gene sequence: CDR1 MNHNS, CDR2 SASEGT. This CDR3 spans 13 amino acids. CDR3 DNA sequence: TGTGCCAGCAGTGGCAGCGCTTATTCACCCCTCCACTTT. It codes for CASSGSAYSPLHF.

The chain links TRBV15 to TRBJ1-2, with D hard to call. The germline gives CDR1 LNHNV, CDR2 YYDKDF (reference sequence). The CDR3 spans 13 residues. The V and J ends lost 3 bases and 1 base respectively, with 6 bases between them. CDR3 residues: CATSSEFNYGYTF. DNA of the CDR3: TGTGCCACCAGCAGTGAATTTAACTATGGCTACACCTTC.

CDR3 residues: CASSLVSYNSPLHF. The CDR3 DNA follows: TGTGCCAGCAGTTTAGTTTCCTATAATTCACCCCTCCACTTT. The gene calls are TRBV27 and TRBJ1-6; no clear D. V was cut by 2 bases and J by 1 base, with 3 bases left in between. From germline, CDR1 is MNHEY and CDR2 SMNVEV (reference sequence). The CDR3 is 14 residues long.

The chain is built from TRBV2 and TRBJ1-5, with TRBD1 matching 7 bases. The CDR3 runs 14 residues. Germline CDR1 is SNHLY and CDR2 is FYNNEI. The junction had 3 bases not matched to a gene; V was cut back by 7 bases and J by 0 bases. The CDR3 DNA sequence: TGTGCCAGCACCCAGGGGGATAGCAATCAGCCCCAGCATTTT. Amino acid sequence: CASTQGDSNQPQHF.

The chain employs TRBV2 and TRBJ2-7; TRBD1 aligns across 10 bases. The CDR3 length is 13 residues. CDR1 is SNHLY, CDR2 FYNNEI, per germline. V was pared by 8 bases and J by 4 bases, with 5 bases of the junction left unmatched. CDR3 sequence (DNA): TGTGCCAGCCTGGGACAGGGGAAATACGAGCAGTACTTC. Encoded protein: CASLGQGKYEQYF.

The CDR3 nucleotides are TGTGCCAGCAGCATTGACAGGGGGGGTTACAATGAGCAGTTCTTC. It is translated as CASSIDRGGYNEQFF. V is TRBV2 and J is TRBJ2-1; 9 nucleotides align to TRBD1. The V and J ends lost 6 bases and 4 bases, in that order; junction bases with no gene match: 7. The germline CDR1 and CDR2 sequences are SNHLY and FYNNEI. CDR3 length equals 15 residues.